This T cell receptor beta chain comes out of a study of shared clonotypes between healthy human individuals. The overall study: Three plates each covered CD4 naive and memory; CD8 naive two, CD8 memory one. Whole-study results and caveats: When compared with the clonotypes that were shared by all four sorted-subset donors, the non-shared clonotypes turned out to have lower generation probabilities. Generally, estimated richness proved larger in naive subsets than it did in memory subsets.

The table came from immunoSEQ multiplex PCR; TCRdb's copy has only in-frame clones and leaves some out. The table shows approximately 1,000,000 clones, with about 72% occurring only once. Germline V gene sequence: CDR1 SGHRS, CDR2 YFSETQ. The CDR3 is 14 amino acids. The J segment lost 4 bases and the V segment lost 4 bases, leaving 6 bases of the junction unmatched. Both subsets, CD45RA+ naive and CD45RA-negative memory, were split from the CD4+ cells. A word on this clone: Its antigen is undetermined.

What was sequenced was memory CD4+ T cells from PBMCs. Subset denoted: CD45RA-negative fraction. V usage is TRBV5-1 and J usage is TRBJ1-1, with TRBD1 matching over 8 bases. The source of this sequence is a man aged 18-30 years in good health. Some clones in this sample may be carry-over from other donors' samples. This CDR3 reads CASSADRGGTEAFF. As DNA, the CDR3 is TGCGCCAGCAGCGCTGACAGGGGTGGCACTGAAGCTTTCTTT.